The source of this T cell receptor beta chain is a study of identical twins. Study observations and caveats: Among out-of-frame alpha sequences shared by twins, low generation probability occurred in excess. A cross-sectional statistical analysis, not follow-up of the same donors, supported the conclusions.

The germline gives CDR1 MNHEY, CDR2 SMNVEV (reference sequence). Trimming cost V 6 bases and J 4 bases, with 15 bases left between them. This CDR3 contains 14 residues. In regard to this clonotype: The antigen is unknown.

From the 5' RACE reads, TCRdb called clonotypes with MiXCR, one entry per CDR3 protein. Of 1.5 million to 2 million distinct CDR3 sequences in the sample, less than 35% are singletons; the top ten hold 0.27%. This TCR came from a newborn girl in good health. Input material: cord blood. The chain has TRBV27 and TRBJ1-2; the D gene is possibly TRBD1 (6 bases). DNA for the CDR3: TGTGCCAGCAGCCGCGACGGACAGTCCTATGGCTACACCTTC. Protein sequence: CASSRDGQSYGYTF.